This TCR beta chain emerged from a study of T cells in Graves' hyperthyroidism and ophthalmopathy. Newly diagnosed hyperthyroidism, duration under 2 months, in patients aged 18 to 65. The sample, blood from the first hyperthyroidism diagnosis, precedes any ophthalmopathy symptoms. In its sample, this clonotype was seen many times. At one of its ends the junction is not consistent with the germline gene, which may arise from a read error. The CDR3 is 13 amino acids. The germline V gene has CDR1 SGHVS and CDR2 FQNEAQ. It was RNA transcripts that yielded the amplified TCR beta CDR3 regions. RT-PCR in the first round (using the HTBI primer set) targeted the TCR CDR3. TCRdb itself ran the multiplex PCR reads through MiXCR, one entry per CDR3 protein. The sample lists hundreds of thousands of distinct CDR3 sequences, around a quarter occurring once.

The sample consisted of blood. The chain combines TRBV7-8 with TRBJ1-5; no clear D. The source is a man aged 40-55 years with Graves' hyperthyroidism that later progressed to Graves' ophthalmopathy. The chain's CDR3 is CASSPGSSQPQHF. Here the CDR3 DNA reads TGTGCCAGCAGCCCTGGCAGCAGTCAGCCCCAGCATTTT.